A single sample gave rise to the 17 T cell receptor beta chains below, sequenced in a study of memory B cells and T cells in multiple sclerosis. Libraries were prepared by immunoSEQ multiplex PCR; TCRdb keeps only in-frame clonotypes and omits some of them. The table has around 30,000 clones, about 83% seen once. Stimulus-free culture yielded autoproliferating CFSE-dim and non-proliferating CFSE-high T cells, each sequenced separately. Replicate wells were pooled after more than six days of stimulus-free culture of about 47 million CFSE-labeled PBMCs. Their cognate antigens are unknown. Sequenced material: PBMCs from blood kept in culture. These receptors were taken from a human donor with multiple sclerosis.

The CDR3 DNA reads as TGTGCCAGCAGCGTCGGGACGCTGAGCTCCTACGAGCAGTACTTC. Residues: CASSVGTLSSYEQYF. The J gene is TRBJ2-7, the V gene TRBV5-4, with D possibly called TRBD1 or TRBD2 (5 bases each). The germline V and J ends were trimmed by 4 bases and 0 bases, with 14 bases remaining between them. Germline CDR1 SGHNT, CDR2 YYREEE (reference sequence). The CDR3 runs to 15 residues.

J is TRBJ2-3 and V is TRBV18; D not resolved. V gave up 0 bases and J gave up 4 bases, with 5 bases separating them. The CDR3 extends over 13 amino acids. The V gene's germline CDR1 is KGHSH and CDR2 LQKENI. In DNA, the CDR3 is TGTGCCAGCTCACCACCTGGAGCAGATACGCAGTATTTT. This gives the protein CASSPPGADTQYF. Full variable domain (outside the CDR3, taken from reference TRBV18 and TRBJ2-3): NAGVMQNPRHLVRRRGQEARLRCSPMKGHSHVYWYRQLPEEGLKFMVYLQKENIIDESGMPKERFSAEFPKEGPSILRIQQVVRGDSAAYFCASSPPGADTQYFGPGTRLTVL.

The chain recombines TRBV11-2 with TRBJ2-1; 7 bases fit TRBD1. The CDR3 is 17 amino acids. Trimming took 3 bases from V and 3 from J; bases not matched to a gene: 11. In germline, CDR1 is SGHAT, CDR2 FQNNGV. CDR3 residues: CASSFKAPRGFYNEQFF. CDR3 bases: TGTGCCAGCAGCTTTAAGGCGCCCAGGGGGTTCTACAATGAGCAGTTCTTC.

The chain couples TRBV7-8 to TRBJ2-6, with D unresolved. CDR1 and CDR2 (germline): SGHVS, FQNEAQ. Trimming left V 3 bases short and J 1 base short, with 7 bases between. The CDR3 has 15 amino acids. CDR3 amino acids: CASSFRTSGANVLTF. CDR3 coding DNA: TGTGCCAGCAGCTTCCGAACTTCTGGGGCCAACGTCCTGACTTTC.

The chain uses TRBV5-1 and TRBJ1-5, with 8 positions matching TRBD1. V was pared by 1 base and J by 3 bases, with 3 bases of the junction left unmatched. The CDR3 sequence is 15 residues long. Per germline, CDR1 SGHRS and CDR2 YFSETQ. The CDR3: CASSLSDRDNQPQHF. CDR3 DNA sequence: TGCGCCAGCAGCTTGTCGGACAGGGACAATCAGCCCCAGCATTTT.

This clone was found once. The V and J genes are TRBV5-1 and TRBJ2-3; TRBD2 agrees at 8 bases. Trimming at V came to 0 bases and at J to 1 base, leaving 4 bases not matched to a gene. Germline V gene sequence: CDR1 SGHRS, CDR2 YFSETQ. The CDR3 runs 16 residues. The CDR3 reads CASSLASRGGTDTQYF. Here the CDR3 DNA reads TGCGCCAGCAGCTTGGCCTCGCGGGGGGGCACAGATACGCAGTATTTT. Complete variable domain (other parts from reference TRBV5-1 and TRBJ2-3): KAGVTQTPRYLIKTRGQQVTLSCSPISGHRSVSWYQQTPGQGLQFLFEYFSETQRNKGNFPGRFSGRQFSNSRSEMNVSTLELGDSALYLCASSLASRGGTDTQYFGPGTRLTVL.

CDR3 sequence: CASSLMAGGRDTQYF. The CDR3 DNA is TGTGCCAGCAGCTTAATGGCAGGGGGAAGAGATACGCAGTATTTT. The chain is built from TRBV7-3 and TRBJ2-3, with 7 bases lining up with TRBD1. The germline V gene has CDR1 SGHTA and CDR2 FQGTGA. The J segment lost 5 bases and the V segment lost 1 base, leaving 6 bases of the junction unmatched. The CDR3 spans 15 residues.

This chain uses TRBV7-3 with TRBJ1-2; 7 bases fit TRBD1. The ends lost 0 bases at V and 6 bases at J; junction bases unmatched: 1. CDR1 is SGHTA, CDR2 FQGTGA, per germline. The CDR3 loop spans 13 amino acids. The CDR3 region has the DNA TGTGCCAGCAGCTTAACACAGGGGAATGGCTACACCTTC. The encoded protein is CASSLTQGNGYTF.

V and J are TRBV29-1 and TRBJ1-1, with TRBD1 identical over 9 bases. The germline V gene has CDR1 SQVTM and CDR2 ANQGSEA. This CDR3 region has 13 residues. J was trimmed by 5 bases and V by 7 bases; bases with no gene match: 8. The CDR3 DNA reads TGCAGCGCCGGAACAGGGGGCAAGACTGAAGCTTTCTTT. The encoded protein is CSAGTGGKTEAFF.

The CDR3 DNA sequence: TGTGCCAGCAGAGTAGGTGGGGGCAACACTGAAGCTTTCTTT. Its protein product is CASRVGGGNTEAFF. The V call is TRBV5-4, the J call TRBJ1-1; tentatively, D is TRBD1 (6 bases). The CDR3 covers 14 residues. CDR1 is SGHNT, CDR2 YYREEE, per germline (reference sequence). V lost 5 bases to trimming and J lost 2 bases, with 13 bases between them.

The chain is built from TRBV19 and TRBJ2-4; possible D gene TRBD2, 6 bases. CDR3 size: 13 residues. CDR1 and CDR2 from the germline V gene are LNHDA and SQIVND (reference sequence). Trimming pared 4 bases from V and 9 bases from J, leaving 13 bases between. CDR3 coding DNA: TGTGCCAGTAGTAACGGGGCGGGGTTCATTCAGTACTTC. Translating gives CASSNGAGFIQYF.

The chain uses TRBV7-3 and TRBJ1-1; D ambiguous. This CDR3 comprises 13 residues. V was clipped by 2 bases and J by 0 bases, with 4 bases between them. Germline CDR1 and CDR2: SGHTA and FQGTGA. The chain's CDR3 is CASSLAMNTEAFF. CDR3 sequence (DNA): TGTGCCAGCAGCTTAGCGATGAACACTGAAGCTTTCTTT.

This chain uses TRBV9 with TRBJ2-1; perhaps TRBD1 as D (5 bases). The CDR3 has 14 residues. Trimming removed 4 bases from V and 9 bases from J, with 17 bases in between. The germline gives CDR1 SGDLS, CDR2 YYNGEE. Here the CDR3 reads CASSPQVGHGEQFF. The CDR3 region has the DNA TGTGCCAGCAGCCCCCAGGTGGGGCACGGTGAGCAGTTCTTC.

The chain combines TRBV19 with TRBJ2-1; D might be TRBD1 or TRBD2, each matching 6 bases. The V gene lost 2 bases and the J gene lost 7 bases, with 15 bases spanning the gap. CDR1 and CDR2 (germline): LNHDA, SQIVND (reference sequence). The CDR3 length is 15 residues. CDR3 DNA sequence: TGTGCCAGTAGTATACTGGGGGGCTCGCGTAATGAGCAGTTCTTC. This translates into CASSILGGSRNEQFF.

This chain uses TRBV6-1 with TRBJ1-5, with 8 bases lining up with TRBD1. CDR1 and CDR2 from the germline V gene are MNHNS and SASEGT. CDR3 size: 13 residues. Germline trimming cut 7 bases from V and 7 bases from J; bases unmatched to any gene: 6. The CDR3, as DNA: TGTGCCAGCACGGGACAGGTTAACCAGCCCCAGCATTTT. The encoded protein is CASTGQVNQPQHF.

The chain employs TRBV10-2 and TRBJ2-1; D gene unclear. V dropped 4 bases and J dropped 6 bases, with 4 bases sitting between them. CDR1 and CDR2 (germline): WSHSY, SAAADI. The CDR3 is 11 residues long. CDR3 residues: CASSGGNEQFF. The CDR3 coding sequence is TGCGCCAGCAGTGGAGGCAATGAGCAGTTCTTC.

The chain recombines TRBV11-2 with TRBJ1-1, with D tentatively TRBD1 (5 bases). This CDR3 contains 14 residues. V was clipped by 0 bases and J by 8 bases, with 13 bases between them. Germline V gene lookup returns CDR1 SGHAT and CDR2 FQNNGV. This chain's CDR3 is CASSLELGTHEAFF. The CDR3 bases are TGTGCCAGCAGCTTAGAGTTGGGGACTCACGAAGCTTTCTTT.